This T cell receptor beta chain is drawn from a study of T-cell reconstitution after alpha-beta-depleted transplantation in children. Study-wide points: By one year post-transplant, T-cell counts and diversity largely arose from T cells that were newly produced. TCRbeta diversity was high at day 60 in some patients (a result of surviving recipient T cells and thymic progenitors). After transplant, at about two months, alpha-beta T cells were reportedly derived from several hundred expanded graft clones.

Per the germline V gene, CDR1 is LGHDT and CDR2 is YNNKEL (reference sequence). Trimming cost V 6 bases and J 6 bases; bases outside gene matches: 17. CDR3 length: 18 amino acids. As for this clonotype: The antigen remains undetermined.

Researchers prepared the TCRbeta library using unique molecular identifiers, the study reports. MiXCR, run by TCRdb on the PCR reads, gives a single entry per CDR3 protein. The table has about 98,000 distinct CDR3 sequences, less than 25% seen once; the top ten hold roughly 23%. The specimen comprised PBMCs, sampled before TCRalphabeta/CD19-depleted stem cell transplant. The genes are TRBV3-1 and TRBJ2-1, with 10 positions matching TRBD2. The receptor's source is a boy between 2 and 10 years old with acute lymphoblastic leukemia, due to receive a stem cell transplant. In DNA, the CDR3 is TGTGCCAGCAGTCGGACTAGCGGAGGGGCAGGGTCTGGCAATGAGCAGTTCTTC. This translates into CASSRTSGGAGSGNEQFF.